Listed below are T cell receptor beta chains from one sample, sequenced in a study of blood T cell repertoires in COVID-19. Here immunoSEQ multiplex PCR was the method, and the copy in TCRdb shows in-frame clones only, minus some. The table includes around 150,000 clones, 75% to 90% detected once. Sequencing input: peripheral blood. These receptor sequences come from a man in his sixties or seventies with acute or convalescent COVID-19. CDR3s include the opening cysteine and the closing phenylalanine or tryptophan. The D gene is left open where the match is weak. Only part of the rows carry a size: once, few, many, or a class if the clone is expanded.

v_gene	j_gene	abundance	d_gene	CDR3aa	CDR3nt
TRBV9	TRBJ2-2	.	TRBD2	CASSVDRGGAATGELFF	TGTGCCAGCAGCGTCGATCGCGGGGGGGCCGCCACCGGGGAGCTGTTTTTT
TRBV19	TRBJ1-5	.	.	CASSIDLYSNQPQHF	TGTGCCAGTAGTATAGATCTGTATAGCAATCAGCCCCAGCATTTT
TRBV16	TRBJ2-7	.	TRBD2	CASSPGRAKISYEQYF	TGTGCCAGCAGCCCTGGGAGGGCGAAGATCTCCTACGAGCAGTACTTC
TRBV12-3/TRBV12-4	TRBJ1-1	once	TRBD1	CASSLAGGQAFF	TGTGCCAGCAGTTTGGCAGGGGGGCAAGCTTTCTTT
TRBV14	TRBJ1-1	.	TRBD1	CASSQVKGTANTEAFF	TGTGCCAGCAGCCAGGTTAAAGGGACAGCCAACACTGAAGCTTTCTTT
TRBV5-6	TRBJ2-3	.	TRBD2	CASSLRLAGDSTDTQYF	TGTGCCAGCAGCTTGAGGCTAGCGGGCGATAGCACAGATACGCAGTATTTT
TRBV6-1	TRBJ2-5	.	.	CASSEMGRQETQYF	TGTGCCAGCAGTGAAATGGGCAGACAAGAGACCCAGTACTTC
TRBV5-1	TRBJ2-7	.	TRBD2	CASSAAALAASYEQYF	TGCGCCAGCAGCGCCGCAGCCCTAGCGGCTTCCTACGAGCAGTACTTC
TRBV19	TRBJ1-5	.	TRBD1	CASSEQGAGQPQHF	TGTGCCAGTAGTGAACAGGGGGCGGGTCAGCCCCAGCATTTT
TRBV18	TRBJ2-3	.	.	CASSPTGRGDTQYF	TGTGCCAGCTCACCGACAGGTCGGGGAGATACGCAGTATTTT
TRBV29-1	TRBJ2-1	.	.	CSLLLRGDTYNEQFF	TGCAGCCTCCTACTCCGGGGGGACACCTACAATGAGCAGTTCTTC
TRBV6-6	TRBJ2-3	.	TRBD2	CASSRGVAGDTQYF	TGTGCCAGCAGCCGGGGGGTAGCAGGGGATACGCAGTATTTT
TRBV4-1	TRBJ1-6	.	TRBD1	CASSAGQSANSPLHF	TGCGCCAGCAGCGCGGGACAGTCGGCAAATTCACCCCTCCACTTT
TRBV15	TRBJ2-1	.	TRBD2	CATSRRSFFSGGSYNEQFF	TGTGCCACCAGCAGAAGATCGTTCTTCTCGGGGGGTTCCTACAATGAGCAGTTCTTC